The clone carrying this T cell receptor (beta chain) came up a few times. Its specificity is unknown. This record comes from a study of T cell repertoires in cytomegalovirus infection. At the level of the study: In public TCR beta signatures, there were indications of both CMV infection and matching HLA type.

Study findings and constraints: Summed public TCR beta family frequency identified CMV carriers bearing the relevant HLA. The ex vivo response was dominated by HLA-C-restricted CMV-specific TCR beta clonotypes.

TCRdb analysed the reads with MiXCR anew, one entry per CDR3 protein. The sample holds 60,000 to 75,000 distinct CDR3 sequences, roughly 20% seen once. The sequence was obtained from a human donor in good health (CMV status not recorded). Some clones in this sample may be carry-over from other donors' samples. What was sequenced was PBMCs, sequenced either directly or after in vitro stimulation (not recorded which).

The CDR3 coding sequence is TGTGCCACCAGCAGAGAGGGGGCGTTCGGGACAGGGGCTCTCCACTTT. Translation: CATSREGAFGTGALHF. The gene calls are TRBV15 and TRBJ1-6; 10 nucleotides align to TRBD1. Trimming at V came to 0 bases and at J to 16 bases, leaving 12 bases not matched to a gene. The CDR3 spans 16 residues. Per germline, CDR1 LNHNV and CDR2 YYDKDF (reference sequence).